This TCR beta chain came from a study of CD8 T cells in Susac syndrome. Through negative isolation, CD4+ and CD8+ T cells were obtained, while TEMRA cells were enriched using FACS. The RNA, about 0.45 to 1 ug, was put through reverse transcription using random hexamers. Amplification of TCR beta CDR3 used immunoSEQ multiplex PCR across 54 Vbeta and 13 Jbeta. TCRdb itself ran the immunoSEQ multiplex PCR reads through MiXCR, one entry per CDR3 protein. The sample lists a few hundred thousand distinct CDR3 sequences; 93% were seen once. Overall study findings and caveats: The study conceded that relatively few individuals underwent its TCR sequencing and HLA analysis.

On this clonotype itself: Its target is unknown.

The CDR3 has 14 residues. CDR1 is SEHNR and CDR2 is FQNEAQ in the germline V gene (reference sequence). V shed 2 bases and J shed 8 bases, with 13 bases lying between them. This chain uses TRBV7-9 with TRBJ2-1; D remains unclear. Sequenced: CD4+ T cells from PBMCs. The sequence was obtained from a human donor with multiple sclerosis. CDR3 coding DNA: TGTGCCAGCAGCTTAAAACCGAGTGGCGATGAGCAGTTCTTC. This gives the protein CASSLKPSGDEQFF.